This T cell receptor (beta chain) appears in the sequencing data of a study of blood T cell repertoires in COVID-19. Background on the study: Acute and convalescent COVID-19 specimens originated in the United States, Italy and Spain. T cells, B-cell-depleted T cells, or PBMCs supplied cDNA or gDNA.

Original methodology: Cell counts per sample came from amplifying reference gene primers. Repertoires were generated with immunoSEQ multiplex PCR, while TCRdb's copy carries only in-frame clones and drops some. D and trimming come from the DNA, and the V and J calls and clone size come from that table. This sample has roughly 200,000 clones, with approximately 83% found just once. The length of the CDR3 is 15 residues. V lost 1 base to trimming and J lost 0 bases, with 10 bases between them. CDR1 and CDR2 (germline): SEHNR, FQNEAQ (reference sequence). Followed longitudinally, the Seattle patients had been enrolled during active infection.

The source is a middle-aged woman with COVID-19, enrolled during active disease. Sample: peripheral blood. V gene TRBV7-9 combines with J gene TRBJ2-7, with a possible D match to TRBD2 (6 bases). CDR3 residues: CASSLEAGSSYEQYF. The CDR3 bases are TGTGCCAGCAGCTTAGAGGCGGGGAGCTCCTACGAGCAGTACTTC.